This T cell receptor (beta chain) was sequenced during a study of T cell responses to AZD1222 COVID-19 vaccine. Study-wide findings and caveats: Regions 160-218 and 743-854 dominated among vaccine-associated CD4 TCRs spanning spike. Epitopes outside B.1.351 and B.1.1.7 mutated regions reportedly drew nearly half of spike TCRs. Compared with day 0, the breadth and depth of the Spike-specific TCR repertoire rose significantly after two doses of AZD1222. Most donors were white British and more were female, and clonal diversity was possibly underestimated.

V was cut by 1 base and J by 5 bases, with 17 bases left in between. CDR3 length equals 16 residues. Germline V gene lookup returns CDR1 LGHDT and CDR2 YNNKEL (reference sequence). Sequenced by immunoSEQ multiplex PCR; TCRdb stores in-frame clones only, minus some. The sample records 120,000 to 150,000 clones, roughly 91% being singletons. This clone was observed once. Its target is not known. This clonotype originated in an adult in good health. The sequencing used peripheral blood, collected on day 0 of AZD1222 vaccination. V usage is TRBV3-1 (or the pseudogene TRBV3-2) and J usage is TRBJ1-1; TRBD1 is a possible D gene (5 bases). For the CDR3, the DNA is TGTGCCAGCAGCCAAGGGCCAGGGCGAGGTGGGACTGAAGCTTTCTTT. Protein product: CASSQGPGRGGTEAFF.